These T cell receptor beta chains were read from a single sample in a study of control samples from healthy donors and cancer patients. Some clones are missing from TCRdb's copy, which holds only in-frame ones; the method was immunoSEQ multiplex PCR. Seen here are 100,000 to 120,000 clones, approximately 83% observed once, and the top ten hold 13%. The specimen sequenced was blood. These TCRs come from a woman in her forties or fifties in good health. The CDR3 runs from the conserved cysteine through the conserved F or W. The order of the fields is J gene, V gene, D gene, clone size, CDR3 DNA, CDR3 protein. The D gene is left open where the match is weak. Expanded clones get a size class; other rows say once, few or many, or leave the size out.

j_call: TRBJ1-5
v_call: TRBV6-1
d_call: TRBD1
clone_size: once
cdr3_nt: TGTGCCAGCAGTGAGACAGGGAGTAATCAGCCCCAGCATTTT
cdr3_aa: CASSETGSNQPQHF

j_call: TRBJ1-2
v_call: TRBV27
d_call: TRBD1
clone_size: NA
cdr3_nt: TGTGCCAGCAGCTTCGACAGGGGGGATGGCTACACCTTC
cdr3_aa: CASSFDRGDGYTF

j_call: TRBJ2-1
v_call: TRBV4-3
d_call: TRBD2
clone_size: NA
cdr3_nt: TGCGCCAGCAGCCGTTCCCTTCTAGCGGGAGCGTCCTACAATGAGCAGTTCTTC
cdr3_aa: CASSRSLLAGASYNEQFF

j_call: TRBJ1-1
v_call: TRBV19
d_call: NA
clone_size: NA
cdr3_nt: TGTGCCAGTAGTAGGGCCCAGGGGTGGCCTGAAGCTTTCTTT
cdr3_aa: CASSRAQGWPEAFF

j_call: TRBJ2-7
v_call: TRBV6-6
d_call: NA
clone_size: NA
cdr3_nt: TGTGCCAGCAGTCGCCTTAGGGACGAGCAGTACTTC
cdr3_aa: CASSRLRDEQYF

j_call: TRBJ1-2
v_call: TRBV7-2
d_call: TRBD1
clone_size: NA
cdr3_nt: TGTGCCAGCAGCCCTACTACGACAGGGCTCTATGGCTACACCTTC
cdr3_aa: CASSPTTTGLYGYTF

j_call: TRBJ2-7
v_call: TRBV19
d_call: NA
clone_size: once
cdr3_nt: TGTGCGACGGGGAAGGGTTCCGCCTACGAGCAGTACTTC
cdr3_aa: CATGKGSAYEQYF

j_call: TRBJ1-3
v_call: TRBV7-2
d_call: NA
clone_size: NA
cdr3_nt: TGTGCCAGCAGCTTAGGGGGCTTCAGGGGAACTGGAAACACCATATATTTT
cdr3_aa: CASSLGGFRGTGNTIYF

j_call: TRBJ2-3
v_call: TRBV3-1/TRBV3-2
d_call: TRBD2
clone_size: NA
cdr3_nt: TGTGCCAGCAGCCACACTAGCGGGGGCCGGAGCACAGATACGCAGTATTTT
cdr3_aa: CASSHTSGGRSTDTQYF

j_call: TRBJ2-1
v_call: TRBV19
d_call: TRBD2
clone_size: NA
cdr3_nt: TGTGCCAGCCAACTAGCGGGGGGATCAGGTGAGCAGTTCTTC
cdr3_aa: CASQLAGGSGEQFF

j_call: TRBJ2-1
v_call: TRBV10-3
d_call: NA
clone_size: NA
cdr3_nt: TGTGCCATCAAGGGGGTGACCACGGACAATGAGCAGTTCTTC
cdr3_aa: CAIKGVTTDNEQFF

j_call: TRBJ2-5
v_call: TRBV27
d_call: NA
clone_size: once
cdr3_nt: TGTGCCAGCAGTCCTAGTACCGGACTGGAGACCCAGTACTTC
cdr3_aa: CASSPSTGLETQYF

j_call: TRBJ2-2
v_call: TRBV11-3
d_call: NA
clone_size: NA
cdr3_nt: TGTGCCAGCAGCCTAAACGCGAACACCGGGGAGCTGTTTTTT
cdr3_aa: CASSLNANTGELFF

j_call: TRBJ2-2
v_call: TRBV6-1
d_call: NA
clone_size: NA
cdr3_nt: TGTGCCAGCAGTGCCCCCCTTTTGGATACATCCTCGAGGACCGGGGAGCTGTTTTTT
cdr3_aa: CASSAPLLDTSSRTGELFF

j_call: TRBJ2-4
v_call: TRBV5-1
d_call: NA
clone_size: once
cdr3_nt: TGCGCCAGCAGCCTAGACAGCCTCGAAAACATTCAGTACTTC
cdr3_aa: CASSLDSLENIQYF

j_call: TRBJ1-3
v_call: TRBV7-7
d_call: TRBD1
clone_size: NA
cdr3_nt: TGTGCTGGCAGCTTAGGACGCCGGACAGGGAGGAGAAACACCATATATTTT
cdr3_aa: CAGSLGRRTGRRNTIYF

j_call: TRBJ1-5
v_call: TRBV6-2/TRBV6-3
d_call: NA
clone_size: NA
cdr3_nt: TGTGCCAGCAGTTACCGGAGTGGTCAGGGCCCCAATCAGCCCCAGCATTTT
cdr3_aa: CASSYRSGQGPNQPQHF

j_call: TRBJ1-1
v_call: TRBV29-1
d_call: NA
clone_size: NA
cdr3_nt: TGCAGCGTTGGGGGTGGTAACACTGAAGCTTTCTTT
cdr3_aa: CSVGGGNTEAFF

j_call: TRBJ1-1
v_call: TRBV18
d_call: NA
clone_size: NA
cdr3_nt: TGTGCCAGCTCACCAGGGCGGGGATGGAACACTGAAGCTTTCTTT
cdr3_aa: CASSPGRGWNTEAFF

j_call: TRBJ2-1
v_call: TRBV19
d_call: NA
clone_size: NA
cdr3_nt: TGTGCCAGTAGTATAGATTCTGGGGGCAATGAGCAGTTCTTC
cdr3_aa: CASSIDSGGNEQFF

j_call: TRBJ2-7
v_call: TRBV7-6
d_call: NA
clone_size: NA
cdr3_nt: TGTGCCAGCGGACCGTACTACGAGCAGTACTTC
cdr3_aa: CASGPYYEQYF

j_call: TRBJ2-3
v_call: TRBV9
d_call: NA
clone_size: NA
cdr3_nt: TGTGCCAGCAGCGTGGCCGGGACTCATTGGGATACGCAGTATTTT
cdr3_aa: CASSVAGTHWDTQYF

j_call: TRBJ2-6
v_call: TRBV5-4
d_call: NA
clone_size: NA
cdr3_nt: TGTGCCAGCAGCCCCGGTCCGGGCAGAGGCTCTGGGGCCAACGTCCTGACTTTC
cdr3_aa: CASSPGPGRGSGANVLTF

j_call: TRBJ2-2
v_call: TRBV2
d_call: NA
clone_size: NA
cdr3_nt: TGTGCCAGCAGCGTGACAGATTACACCGGGGAGCTGTTTTTT
cdr3_aa: CASSVTDYTGELFF

j_call: TRBJ1-5
v_call: TRBV7-2
d_call: NA
clone_size: NA
cdr3_nt: TGTGCCAGCAGCCTAGACGGGTATAGCAATCAGCCCCAGCATTTT
cdr3_aa: CASSLDGYSNQPQHF